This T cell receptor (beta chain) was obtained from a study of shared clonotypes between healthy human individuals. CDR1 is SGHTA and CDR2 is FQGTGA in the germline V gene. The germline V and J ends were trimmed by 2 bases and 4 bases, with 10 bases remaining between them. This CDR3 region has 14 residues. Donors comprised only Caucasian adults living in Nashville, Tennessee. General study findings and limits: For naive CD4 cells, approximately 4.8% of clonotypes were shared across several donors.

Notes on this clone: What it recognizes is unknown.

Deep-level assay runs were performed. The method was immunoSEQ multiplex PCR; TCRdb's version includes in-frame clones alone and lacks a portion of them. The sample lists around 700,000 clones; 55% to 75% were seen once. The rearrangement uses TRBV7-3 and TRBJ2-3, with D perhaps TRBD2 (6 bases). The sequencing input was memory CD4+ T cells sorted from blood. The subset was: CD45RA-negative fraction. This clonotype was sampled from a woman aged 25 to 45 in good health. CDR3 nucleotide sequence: TGTGCCAGCAGCTTATTGGCGGGGTCAGATACGCAGTATTTT. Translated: CASSLLAGSDTQYF.